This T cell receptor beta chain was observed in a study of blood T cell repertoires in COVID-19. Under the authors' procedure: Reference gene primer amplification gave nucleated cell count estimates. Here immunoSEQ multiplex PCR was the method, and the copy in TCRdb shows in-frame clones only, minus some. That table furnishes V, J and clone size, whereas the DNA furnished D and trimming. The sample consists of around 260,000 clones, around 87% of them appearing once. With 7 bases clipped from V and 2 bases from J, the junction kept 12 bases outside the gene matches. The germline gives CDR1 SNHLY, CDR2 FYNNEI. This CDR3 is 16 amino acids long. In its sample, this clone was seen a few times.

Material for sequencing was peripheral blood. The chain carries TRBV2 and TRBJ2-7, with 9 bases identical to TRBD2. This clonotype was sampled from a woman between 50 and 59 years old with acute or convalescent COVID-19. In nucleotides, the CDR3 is TGTGCCAGCACTAACATGGGGCGGGAGGGGGCCTACGAGCAGTACTTC. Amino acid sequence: CASTNMGREGAYEQYF.